The 27 T cell receptor beta chains below all came from one sample that was sequenced in a study of T cells after yellow fever vaccination. TCRdb recomputed calls from the 5' RACE reads with MiXCR, one row per CDR3 protein. This table holds about 340,000 distinct CDR3 sequences, around 12% found once. The sample in question was CD4+ T cells sorted from PBMCs, obtained 15 days after the yellow fever booster vaccination. These receptors all stem from a man younger than 35 who received the YFV17D yellow fever vaccine.

This clonotype was observed a handful of times. The V gene is TRBV6-5, the J gene TRBJ1-1; tentative D call: TRBD1 (5 bases). Looked up from germline, CDR1 is MNHEY and CDR2 is SVGAGI. This CDR3 has 13 residues. V shed 5 bases and J shed 5 bases, with 12 bases lying between them. The CDR3, as DNA: TGTGCCAGCAGTAAGCCAGGGTTAACTGAAGCTTTCTTT. Amino acids: CASSKPGLTEAFF.

There are a few counts of this clonotype. The chain employs TRBV10-3 and TRBJ1-1; no clear D gene. There are 14 residues in the CDR3. In germline, CDR1 is ENHRY, CDR2 SYGVKD. The V end lost 7 bases, the J end lost 3 bases, and 15 bases lay between the germline ends. Here the CDR3 reads CAITEDVADTEAFF. The CDR3 bases are TGTGCCATCACCGAGGATGTCGCAGACACTGAAGCTTTCTTT.

A few counts support this clonotype. CDR3 bases: TGTGCCAGCAGCGTAGCCGGGACAGCGGCGTACGAGCAGTACTTC. Encoded protein: CASSVAGTAAYEQYF. The chain couples TRBV9 to TRBJ2-7; TRBD1 agrees at 7 bases. The CDR3 covers 15 residues. Germline-derived CDR1 and CDR2 are SGDLS and YYNGEE. Germline trimming cut 0 bases from V and 4 bases from J; bases unmatched to any gene: 7.

This clonotype was seen more than once but under ten times. This chain joins TRBV7-9 and TRBJ2-2, with TRBD2 identical over 7 bases. CDR1 and CDR2 from the germline V gene are SEHNR and FQNEAQ (reference sequence). V lost 8 bases to trimming and J lost 0 bases; unmatched junction nucleotides: 9. The CDR3 sequence is 16 residues long. The CDR3 DNA reads TGTGCCAGCCCGCCTTGGGAGGGCGCGAACACCGGGGAGCTGTTTTTT. Translated: CASPPWEGANTGELFF.

This clonotype showed up just a few times. The rearrangement joins TRBV20-1 to TRBJ2-7; TRBD1 matches at 8 bases. Germline assignment: CDR1 DFQATT and CDR2 SNEGSKA (reference sequence). V shed 6 bases, J shed 1 base, and the junction held 11 bases outside the gene matches. The CDR3 loop spans 15 amino acids. The CDR3 nucleotides read TGCAGTGCGCCCACAGGGGGGCTGGCATCCTACGAGCAGTACTTC. Translating it yields CSAPTGGLASYEQYF.

This clonotype has only a few counts. The chain combines TRBV5-4 with TRBJ1-2, with 7 bases aligning to TRBD1. This CDR3 region has 17 residues. Germline V gene lookup returns CDR1 SGHNT and CDR2 YYREEE (reference sequence). J gave up 2 bases and V 0 bases, and 10 bases lay outside the gene matches. The CDR3 bases are TGTGCCAGCAGCTTGGTACTACAGGGGAGGGTCAACTATGGCTACACCTTC. Residues: CASSLVLQGRVNYGYTF.

The V call is TRBV5-1, the J call TRBJ2-3, with D possibly matching TRBD2 (6 bases). This CDR3 region has 18 residues. The V end was cut by 1 base, the J end by 0 bases, with 18 bases between. The germline V gene encodes CDR1 SGHRS and CDR2 YFSETQ. As DNA, the CDR3 is TGCGCCAGCAGCTTGATCAGGGAGGCCCTAAGGAGCACAGATACGCAGTATTTT. It translates to CASSLIREALRSTDTQYF.

The V gene is TRBV7-9, the J gene TRBJ1-4; D not certain. Trimming left V 2 bases short and J 10 bases short, with 5 bases between. This CDR3 spans 11 amino acids. CDR1 SEHNR and CDR2 FQNEAQ come from the germline V gene (reference sequence). This CDR3 is CASSLYAKLFF. CDR3 nucleotide sequence: TGTGCCAGCAGCTTATATGCAAAACTGTTTTTT.

This CDR3 reads CASSYRQGHYEQYV. In DNA form, the CDR3 reads TGTGCCAGCAGTTACCGACAGGGGCACTACGAGCAGTACGTC. V is TRBV6-2 or TRBV6-3 and J is TRBJ2-7; TRBD1 matches at 8 bases. Germline values: CDR1 MNHEY, CDR2 SVGEGT. The CDR3 length is 14 residues. V lost 2 bases and J lost 3; bases outside the gene matches: 3.

This clonotype was observed many times. The V call is TRBV5-1, the J call TRBJ2-1, with TRBD1 matching 8 bases. Germline CDR1 and CDR2: SGHRS and YFSETQ. The CDR3 contains 15 residues. V shed 0 bases and J 5 bases; nucleotides not matched to a gene: 4. The CDR3 sequence is CASSLAGGVNNEQFF. CDR3 DNA: TGCGCCAGCAGCTTGGCAGGGGGCGTTAACAATGAGCAGTTCTTC.

This clonotype was counted between two and nine times. The chain recombines TRBV10-3 with TRBJ2-1; perhaps TRBD2 as D (7 bases). The CDR3 has 15 amino acids. From germline, CDR1 is ENHRY and CDR2 SYGVKD. V dropped 5 bases and J dropped 5 bases, with 16 bases sitting between them. The CDR3 reads CAISPTGGINNEQFF. The CDR3, as DNA: TGTGCCATCAGTCCTACGGGGGGCATCAACAATGAGCAGTTCTTC.

The CDR3 region is CASSLRADDYEQYF. The CDR3 DNA reads TGTGCCAGCAGCTTAAGGGCGGACGACTACGAGCAGTACTTC. The chain joins TRBV6-6 to TRBJ2-7; D is uncertain. This CDR3 is built from 14 residues. Germline V gene lookup returns CDR1 MNHNY and CDR2 SVGAGI (reference sequence). Trimming left V 6 bases short and J 3 bases short, with 15 bases between.

This clonotype was recorded at least ten times. The chain carries TRBV12-3 or TRBV12-4 and TRBJ2-3; 7 bases match TRBD2. V lost 3 bases and J lost 0; bases outside the gene matches: 12. The CDR3 loop spans 18 amino acids. In DNA form, the CDR3 reads TGTGCCAGCAGTTTGGCGGTCGGGGGGAGTTCTAGCACAGATACGCAGTATTTT. This translates into CASSLAVGGSSSTDTQYF.

This clonotype was picked up many times. CDR3 in amino acids: CASSKVASRPETQYF. The CDR3 DNA follows: TGTGCCAGCAGCAAAGTCGCTAGCAGGCCAGAGACCCAGTACTTC. The rearrangement links TRBV21-1 to TRBJ2-5. TRBV21-1 is flagged as a pseudogene. This CDR3 has 15 amino acids.

The chain links TRBV7-3 to TRBJ1-2; no clear D gene. Germline V gene data show CDR1 as SGHTA and CDR2 as FQGTGA. This CDR3 spans 14 amino acids. Trimming removed 3 bases from V and 4 bases from J, with 12 bases in between. The CDR3 DNA reads as TGTGCCAGCAGCTTGTACGAGGGATTCTATGGCTACACCTTC. Its translation is CASSLYEGFYGYTF.

This clonotype was detected only a few times. The gene calls are TRBV27 and TRBJ2-7; 8 bases line up with TRBD1. Germline V lookup: CDR1 MNHEY, CDR2 SMNVEV (reference sequence). Trimming removed 3 bases from V and 7 bases from J; junction bases left unmatched: 8. The CDR3 sequence is 14 residues long. CDR3: CASSFYRGAGEQYF. DNA for the CDR3: TGTGCCAGCAGTTTCTACAGGGGGGCGGGGGAGCAGTACTTC.

The rearrangement uses TRBV18 and TRBJ2-2, with a possible D match to TRBD1 (5 bases). The V end was cut by 3 bases, the J end by 0 bases, with 14 bases between. Per the germline V gene, CDR1 is KGHSH and CDR2 is LQKENI. The CDR3 contains 17 residues. The CDR3 loop reads CASSPGRHYANTGELFF. CDR3 DNA: TGTGCCAGCTCACCGGGGCGGCACTACGCGAACACCGGGGAGCTGTTTTTT.

In this sample, this clonotype turned up a few times. The V gene is TRBV7-2, the J gene TRBJ1-1, with D maybe TRBD1 (6 bases). The V gene's germline CDR1 is SGHTA and CDR2 FQGNSA. The CDR3 loop spans 14 amino acids. V was shortened by 4 bases and J by 4 bases, with 13 bases between the two germline ends. The CDR3 protein is CASSSEQGSTEAFF. In DNA, the CDR3 is TGTGCCAGCAGCTCGGAACAGGGATCCACTGAAGCTTTCTTT.

This clonotype was seen a few times. This chain uses TRBV6-6 with TRBJ2-3; TRBD2 matches at 8 bases. Losses at the gene ends were 6 bases for V and 1 base for J; bases not matched to a gene: 3. Germline values: CDR1 MNHNY, CDR2 SVGAGI (reference sequence). The CDR3 is 14 amino acids. CDR3 in DNA: TGTGCCAGCAGGCCGGGGGGGGGCACAGATACGCAGTATTTT. It is translated as CASRPGGGTDTQYF.

The chain is built from TRBV4-1 and TRBJ2-5, with TRBD2 matching over 10 bases. With V trimmed by 1 base and J by 4 bases, 3 bases remained unmatched. Germline V gene data show CDR1 as MGHRA and CDR2 as YSYEKL. This CDR3 region has 15 residues. The DNA of the CDR3 is TGCGCCAGCAGCCAAGGGACTAGCGGAGGAGAGACCCAGTACTTC. It codes for CASSQGTSGGETQYF.

The sample holds a few counts of this clonotype. V is TRBV7-7 and J is TRBJ2-5; 8 bases fit TRBD1. Germline V gives CDR1 SSHAT, CDR2 FNYEAQ (reference sequence). The V segment lost 3 bases and the J segment 4 bases; nucleotides outside the gene matches: 7. CDR3 length equals 15 residues. The DNA of the CDR3 is TGTGCCAGCAGCTTTTCTAGGACAGGGTCAGAGACCCAGTACTTC. Protein sequence: CASSFSRTGSETQYF.

This clonotype was picked up many times. This chain connects TRBV18 to TRBJ2-7; tentatively, D is TRBD2 (5 bases). CDR1 and CDR2 from the germline V gene are KGHSH and LQKENI. This CDR3 has 12 residues. V was trimmed by 3 bases and J by 5 bases, leaving 8 bases between them. The CDR3 DNA follows: TGTGCCAGCTCACCCTTCGGGGACGAGCAGTACTTC. Translation gives CASSPFGDEQYF.

This clonotype was counted a few times. The V call is TRBV18, the J call TRBJ1-4; D not certain. Germline loops: CDR1 KGHSH, CDR2 LQKENI. V lost 3 bases and J lost 6, with 5 bases in between. The CDR3 sequence is 12 residues long. The CDR3 DNA sequence: TGTGCCAGCTCACCTGGGTATGAAAAACTGTTTTTT. This sequence encodes CASSPGYEKLFF.

This clonotype was counted ten times or more. V is TRBV18 and J is TRBJ2-5, with 7 nucleotides matching TRBD1. The CDR3 sequence is 14 residues long. From germline, CDR1 is KGHSH and CDR2 LQKENI. Trimming cost V 8 bases and J 2 bases; bases outside gene matches: 8. CDR3 amino acids: CASSPRTGQETQYF. CDR3 nucleotide sequence: TGTGCCAGCAGTCCTCGGACAGGACAAGAGACCCAGTACTTC.

This clonotype was counted only a few times. This sequence joins TRBV4-1 and TRBJ1-2; 8 positions match TRBD1. This CDR3 is built from 16 residues. J gave up 5 bases and V 3 bases, and 11 bases lay outside the gene matches. Germline-derived CDR1 and CDR2 are MGHRA and YSYEKL. The CDR3 DNA reads TGCGCCAGCAGCCACATACGGGACAGGCTCCGGTATGGCTACACCTTC. Translating it yields CASSHIRDRLRYGYTF.

This clonotype was picked up a small number of times. The genes are TRBV28 and TRBJ2-3; no clear D gene. V lost 6 bases and J lost 3, with 16 bases in between. The CDR3 runs 15 residues. Germline-derived CDR1 and CDR2 are MDHEN and SYDVKM. CDR3 amino acids: CASRPPTVWTDTQYF. The CDR3 DNA is TGTGCCAGCAGACCACCCACAGTCTGGACAGATACGCAGTATTTT.

This clonotype was observed many times. The CDR3 sequence: CASSRAGSTDTQYF. CDR3 coding DNA: TGTGCCAGCAGCAGGGCGGGGTCCACAGATACGCAGTATTTT. The chain employs TRBV7-2 and TRBJ2-3, with D maybe TRBD2 (6 bases). Trimming left V 5 bases short and J 2 bases short, with 11 bases between. The CDR3 runs 14 residues. Germline V gene sequence: CDR1 SGHTA, CDR2 FQGNSA.